This T cell receptor (beta chain) was recovered during a study of cytomegalovirus exposure and HLA in healthy donors. The study's findings and limits: An analysis was carried out at a later point. It showed that HLA-associated TCR beta chains were more clonally expanded than equally common non-associated chains. According to reports, the classifier identified cytomegalovirus status with high specificity and sensitivity.

Concerning this clone itself: The antigen is not known.

Primers: 60 Vbeta forward and 13 Jbeta reverse. Here immunoSEQ multiplex PCR was the method, and the copy in TCRdb shows in-frame clones only, minus some. Of roughly 100,000 clones in the sample, just under 80% were seen once. The specimen sequenced was PBMCs. The clonotype was recovered from a man aged 25-45 years in good health and CMV-seronegative.

The chain's CDR3 is CASSLQGDMNTEAFF. CDR3 sequence (DNA): TGCGCCAGCAGCCTACAGGGCGACATGAACACTGAAGCTTTCTTT. V usage is TRBV4-1 and J usage is TRBJ1-1; tentatively, D is TRBD1 (6 bases). The V end was cut by 4 bases, the J end by 0 bases, with 12 bases between. Germline V lookup: CDR1 MGHRA, CDR2 YSYEKL. CDR3 size: 15 residues.